The T cell receptor (beta chain) described here comes from a study of T cell responses to AZD1222 COVID-19 vaccine. General study findings and limits: An increase in Spike-specific TCR breadth and depth was observed after two AZD1222 doses. Along spike, vaccine-associated CD4 TCRs were found throughout, with dominance at 160-218 and 743-854.

Produced via immunoSEQ multiplex PCR; TCRdb's table is partial and in-frame only. The sample holds more than 110,000 clones. Germline CDR1 and CDR2: SGHTS and YDEGEE. V lost 2 bases and J 0 bases, leaving 7 bases between the germline ends. The CDR3 has 14 amino acids. As for this clone: What it binds is not known.

This chain connects TRBV5-8 to TRBJ2-3, with D possibly being TRBD2 (6 bases). Source material: peripheral blood. This clonotype was obtained from an adult in good health. This chain's CDR3 is CASSLLASTDTQYF. Here the CDR3 DNA reads TGTGCCAGCAGCTTACTAGCCAGCACAGATACGCAGTATTTT.